One T cell receptor (beta chain) is described in this entry. Antigen specificity is unknown. These data originate in a study of cytomegalovirus exposure and HLA in healthy donors. Findings of the study overall: Subsequent analysis showed first-cohort TCR clusters tending to co-occur in 120 validation repertoires. Reported performance of the classifier showed diagnosis of cytomegalovirus status with high specificity and sensitivity. Testing in vitro showed a few CMV-associated chains specific for CMV antigens. Many donors shared some public TCRs, even though most TCR sequences were rare.

CDR3 length: 13 amino acids. V was shortened by 10 bases and J by 0 bases, with 11 bases between the two germline ends. The germline V gene encodes CDR1 LNHDA and CDR2 SQIVND (reference sequence). Sequencing used immunoSEQ multiplex PCR; TCRdb keeps in-frame clones, though not all of them. Among fewer than 350,000 clones, over 75% were seen once, and the ten largest hold approximately 0.95%. The source is a woman between 18 and 30 years old in good health and CMV-seronegative. Specimen: PBMCs. V usage is TRBV19 and J usage is TRBJ2-3; no clear D gene. CDR3 DNA sequence: TGTGCCACTGGCAGTACGAGCACAGATACGCAGTATTTT. It specifies CATGSTSTDTQYF.